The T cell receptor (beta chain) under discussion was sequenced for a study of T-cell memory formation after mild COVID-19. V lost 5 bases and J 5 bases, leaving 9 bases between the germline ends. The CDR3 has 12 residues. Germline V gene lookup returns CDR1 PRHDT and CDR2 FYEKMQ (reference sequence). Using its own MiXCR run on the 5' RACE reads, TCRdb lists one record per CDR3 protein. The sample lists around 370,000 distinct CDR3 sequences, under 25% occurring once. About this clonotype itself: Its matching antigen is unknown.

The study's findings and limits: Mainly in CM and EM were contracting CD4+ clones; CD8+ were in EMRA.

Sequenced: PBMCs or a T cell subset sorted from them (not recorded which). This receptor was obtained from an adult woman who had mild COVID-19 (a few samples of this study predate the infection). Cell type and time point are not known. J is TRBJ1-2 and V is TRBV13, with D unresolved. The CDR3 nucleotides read TGTGCCAGCAGCAAAACAAGTTATGGCTACACCTTC. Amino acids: CASSKTSYGYTF.